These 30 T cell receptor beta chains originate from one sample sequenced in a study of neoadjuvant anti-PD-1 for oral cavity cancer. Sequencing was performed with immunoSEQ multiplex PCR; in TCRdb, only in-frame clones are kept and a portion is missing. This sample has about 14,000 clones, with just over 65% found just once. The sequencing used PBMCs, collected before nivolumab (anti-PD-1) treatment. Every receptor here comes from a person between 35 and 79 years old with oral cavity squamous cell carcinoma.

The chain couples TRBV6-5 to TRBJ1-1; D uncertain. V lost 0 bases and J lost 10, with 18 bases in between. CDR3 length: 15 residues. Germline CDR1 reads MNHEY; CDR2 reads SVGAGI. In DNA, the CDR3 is TGTGCCAGCAGTTACTCATTAAGCGAGGGCCGCACAGCTTTCTTT. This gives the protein CASSYSLSEGRTAFF.

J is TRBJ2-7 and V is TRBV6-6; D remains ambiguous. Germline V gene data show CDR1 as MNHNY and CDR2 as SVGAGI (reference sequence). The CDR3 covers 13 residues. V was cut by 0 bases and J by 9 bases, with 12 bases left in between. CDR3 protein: CASSYSDGSVQYF. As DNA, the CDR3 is TGTGCCAGCAGTTACTCAGATGGCAGCGTGCAGTACTTC.

The CDR3 sequence: CATSIPADQPQHF. DNA for the CDR3: TGTGCCACCAGCATACCAGCCGATCAGCCCCAGCATTTT. The genes are TRBV15 and TRBJ1-5; D is undetermined. Trimming left V 4 bases short and J 5 bases short, with 9 bases between. In germline, CDR1 is LNHNV, CDR2 YYDKDF (reference sequence). This CDR3 is 13 amino acids long.

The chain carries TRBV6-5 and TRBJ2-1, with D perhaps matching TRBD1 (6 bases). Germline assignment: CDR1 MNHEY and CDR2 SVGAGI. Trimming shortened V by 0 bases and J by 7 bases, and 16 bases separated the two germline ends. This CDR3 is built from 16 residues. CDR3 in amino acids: CASSYSYAGVRNEQFF. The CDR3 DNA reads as TGTGCCAGCAGTTACTCATATGCAGGGGTACGGAATGAGCAGTTCTTC.

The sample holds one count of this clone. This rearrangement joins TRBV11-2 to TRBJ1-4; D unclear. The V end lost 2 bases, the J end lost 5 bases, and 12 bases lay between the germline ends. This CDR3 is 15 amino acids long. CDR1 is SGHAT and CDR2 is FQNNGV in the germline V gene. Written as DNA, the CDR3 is TGTGCCAGCAGCTTACATCTCCCCCCGAATGAAAAACTGTTTTTT. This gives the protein CASSLHLPPNEKLFF. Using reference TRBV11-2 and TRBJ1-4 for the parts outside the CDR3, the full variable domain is EAGVAQSPRYKIIEKRQSVAFWCNPISGHATLYWYQQILGQGPKLLIQFQNNGVVDDSQLPKDRFSAERLKGVDSTLKIQPAKLEDSAVYLCASSLHLPPNEKLFFGSGTQLSVL.

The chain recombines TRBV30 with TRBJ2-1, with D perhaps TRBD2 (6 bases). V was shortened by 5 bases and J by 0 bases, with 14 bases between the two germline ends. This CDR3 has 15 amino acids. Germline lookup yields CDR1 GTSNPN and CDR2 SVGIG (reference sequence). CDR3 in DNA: TGTGCCTGGGGGGGGACCGGGAGCTCCTACAATGAGCAGTTCTTC. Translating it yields CAWGGTGSSYNEQFF.

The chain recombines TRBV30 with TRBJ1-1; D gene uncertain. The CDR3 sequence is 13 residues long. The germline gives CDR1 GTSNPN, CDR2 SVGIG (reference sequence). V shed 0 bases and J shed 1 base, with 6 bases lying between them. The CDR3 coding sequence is TGTGCCTGGAGTGTATGGGGGAACACTGAAGCTTTCTTT. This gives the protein CAWSVWGNTEAFF.

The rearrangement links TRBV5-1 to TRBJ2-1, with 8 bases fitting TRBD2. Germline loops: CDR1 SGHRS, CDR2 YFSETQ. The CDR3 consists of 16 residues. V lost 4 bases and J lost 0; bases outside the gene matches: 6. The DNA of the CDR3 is TGCGCCAGCAGCCTTCAGCGGGAGCCCTCCTACAATGAGCAGTTCTTC. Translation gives CASSLQREPSYNEQFF. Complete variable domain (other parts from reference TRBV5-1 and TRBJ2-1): KAGVTQTPRYLIKTRGQQVTLSCSPISGHRSVSWYQQTPGQGLQFLFEYFSETQRNKGNFPGRFSGRQFSNSRSEMNVSTLELGDSALYLCASSLQREPSYNEQFFGPGTRLTVL.

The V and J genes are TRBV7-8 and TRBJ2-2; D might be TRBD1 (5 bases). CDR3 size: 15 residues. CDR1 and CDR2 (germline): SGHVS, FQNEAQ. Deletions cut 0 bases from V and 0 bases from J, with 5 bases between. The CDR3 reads CASSLAGPNTGELFF. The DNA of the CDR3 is TGTGCCAGCAGCTTAGCGGGGCCGAACACCGGGGAGCTGTTTTTT.

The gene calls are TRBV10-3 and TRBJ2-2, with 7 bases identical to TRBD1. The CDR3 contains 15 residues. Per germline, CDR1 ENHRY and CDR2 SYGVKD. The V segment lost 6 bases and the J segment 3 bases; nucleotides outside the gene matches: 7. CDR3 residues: CAIRPGQHYTGELFF. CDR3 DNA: TGTGCCATCAGACCGGGACAGCATTACACCGGGGAGCTGTTTTTT.

CDR3 sequence (DNA): TGCGCCAGCAGCTCCGGGACAGTGAACTATGGCTACACCTTC. It yields the protein CASSSGTVNYGYTF. The J gene is TRBJ1-2, the V gene TRBV5-1; 7 bases map to TRBD1. Germline CDR1 reads SGHRS; CDR2 reads YFSETQ. CDR3 length: 14 residues. V shed 3 bases and J 2 bases; nucleotides not matched to a gene: 4.

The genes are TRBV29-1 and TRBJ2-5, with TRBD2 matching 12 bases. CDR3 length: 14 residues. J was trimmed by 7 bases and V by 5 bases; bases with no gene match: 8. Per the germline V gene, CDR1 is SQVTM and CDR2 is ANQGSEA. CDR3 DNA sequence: TGCAGCGTTTTGACTAGCGGGGGCCTTGGGACCCAGTACTTC. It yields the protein CSVLTSGGLGTQYF.

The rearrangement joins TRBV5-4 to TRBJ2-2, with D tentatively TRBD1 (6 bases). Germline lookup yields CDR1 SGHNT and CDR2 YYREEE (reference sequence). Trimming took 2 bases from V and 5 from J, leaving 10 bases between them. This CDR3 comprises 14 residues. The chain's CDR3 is CASSLGGSTGELFF. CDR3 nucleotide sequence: TGTGCCAGCAGCTTAGGGGGATCTACCGGGGAGCTGTTTTTT.

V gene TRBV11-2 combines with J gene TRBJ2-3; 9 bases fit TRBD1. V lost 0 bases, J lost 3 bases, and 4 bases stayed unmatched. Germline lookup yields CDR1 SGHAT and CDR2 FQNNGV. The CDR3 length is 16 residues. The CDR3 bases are TGTGCCAGCAGCTTAGAGTGGACAGGGGTGACAGATACGCAGTATTTT. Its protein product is CASSLEWTGVTDTQYF.

The CDR3 reads CASTRRGRGQGASNEQFF. CDR3 nucleotides: TGTGCCAGTACCCGAAGGGGGCGGGGACAGGGGGCCTCCAATGAGCAGTTCTTC. The rearrangement uses TRBV19 and TRBJ2-1; 12 bases map to TRBD1. From germline, CDR1 is LNHDA and CDR2 SQIVND (reference sequence). Trimming took 7 bases from V and 6 from J; bases not matched to a gene: 16. The CDR3 length is 18 residues.

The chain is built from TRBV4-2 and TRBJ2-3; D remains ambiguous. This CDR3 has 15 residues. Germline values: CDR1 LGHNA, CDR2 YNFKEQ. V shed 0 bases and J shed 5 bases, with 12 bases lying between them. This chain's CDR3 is CASSQDPGLGDTQYF. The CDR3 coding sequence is TGTGCCAGCAGCCAAGATCCTGGGTTAGGAGATACGCAGTATTTT.

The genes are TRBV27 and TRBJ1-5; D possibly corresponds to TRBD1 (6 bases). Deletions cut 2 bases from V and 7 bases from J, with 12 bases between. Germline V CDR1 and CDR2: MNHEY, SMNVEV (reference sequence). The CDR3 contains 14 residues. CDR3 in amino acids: CASSLLQGNQPQHF. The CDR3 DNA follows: TGTGCCAGCAGTTTACTGCAGGGGAACCAGCCCCAGCATTTT.

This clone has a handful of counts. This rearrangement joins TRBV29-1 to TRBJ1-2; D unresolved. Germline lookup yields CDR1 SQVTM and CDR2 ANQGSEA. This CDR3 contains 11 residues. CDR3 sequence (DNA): TGCCGCACTGAGGAGGGCTATGGCTACACCTTC. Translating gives CRTEEGYGYTF. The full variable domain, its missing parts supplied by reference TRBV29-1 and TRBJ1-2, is SAVISQKPSRDICQRGTSLTIQCQVDSQVTMMFWYRQQPGQSLTLIATANQGSEATYESGFVIDKFPISRPNLTFSTLTVSNMSPEDSSIYLCRTEEGYGYTFGSGTRLTVV.

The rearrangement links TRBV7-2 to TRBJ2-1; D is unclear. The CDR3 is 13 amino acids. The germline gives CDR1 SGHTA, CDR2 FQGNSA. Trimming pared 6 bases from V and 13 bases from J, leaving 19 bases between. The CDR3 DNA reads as TGTGCCAGCAGTTTTAACGAAGCAGGCTCCCAGTTCTTC. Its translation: CASSFNEAGSQFF.

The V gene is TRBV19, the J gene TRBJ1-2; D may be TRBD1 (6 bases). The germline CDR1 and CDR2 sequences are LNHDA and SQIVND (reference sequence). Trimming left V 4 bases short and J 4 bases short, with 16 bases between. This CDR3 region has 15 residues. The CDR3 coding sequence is TGTGCCAGTAGTAGAAACAGGGTTGTCCTCTATGGCTACACCTTC. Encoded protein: CASSRNRVVLYGYTF.

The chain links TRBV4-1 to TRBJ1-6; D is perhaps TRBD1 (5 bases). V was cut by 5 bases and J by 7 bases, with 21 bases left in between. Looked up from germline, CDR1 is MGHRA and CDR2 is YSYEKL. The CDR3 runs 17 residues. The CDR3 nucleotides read TGCGCCAGCAGCTTAACGGACCTAGGGACTATAAATTCACCCCTCCACTTT. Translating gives CASSLTDLGTINSPLHF.

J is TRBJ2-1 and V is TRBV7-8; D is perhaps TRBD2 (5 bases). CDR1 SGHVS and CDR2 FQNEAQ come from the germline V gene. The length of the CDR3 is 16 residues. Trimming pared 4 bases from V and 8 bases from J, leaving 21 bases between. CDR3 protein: CASSSDARVLVDEQFF. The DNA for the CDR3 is TGTGCCAGCAGCTCTGATGCGAGGGTTTTGGTCGATGAGCAGTTCTTC.

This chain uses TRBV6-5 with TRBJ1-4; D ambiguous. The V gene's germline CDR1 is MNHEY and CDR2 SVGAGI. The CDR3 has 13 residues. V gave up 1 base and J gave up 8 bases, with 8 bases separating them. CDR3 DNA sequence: TGTGCCAGCAGTTACTGGAAAGGAGAAAAACTGTTTTTT. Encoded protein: CASSYWKGEKLFF.

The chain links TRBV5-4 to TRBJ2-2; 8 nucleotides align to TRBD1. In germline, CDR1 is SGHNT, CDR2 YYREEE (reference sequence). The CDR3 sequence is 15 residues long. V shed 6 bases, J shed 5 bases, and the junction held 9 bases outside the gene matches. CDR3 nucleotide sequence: TGTGCCAGCACCGCAGGGGGCATGGGGACCGGGGAGCTGTTTTTT. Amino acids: CASTAGGMGTGELFF.

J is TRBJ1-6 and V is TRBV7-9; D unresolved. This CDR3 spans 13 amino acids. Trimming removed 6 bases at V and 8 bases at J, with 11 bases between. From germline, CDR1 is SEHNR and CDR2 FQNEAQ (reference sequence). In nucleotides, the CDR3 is TGTGCCAGCAGAAATACCGGGGATTCACCCCTCCACTTT. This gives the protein CASRNTGDSPLHF.

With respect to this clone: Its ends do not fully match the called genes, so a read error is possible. CDR3 amino acids: CASSFGTGQGDF. The CDR3, as DNA: TGTGCCAGCAGTTTTGGAACAGGACAGGGTGACTTC. The chain couples TRBV28 to TRBJ2-5; 8 bases are shared with TRBD1. The CDR3 sequence is 12 residues long. Germline loops: CDR1 MDHEN, CDR2 SYDVKM.

The CDR3 loop is CASIPRGVLYYNEQFF. CDR3 DNA: TGTGCCAGCATCCCTCGAGGGGTTCTATACTACAATGAGCAGTTCTTC. The rearrangement uses TRBV28 and TRBJ2-1; either TRBD1 or TRBD2 may fit D (5 bases each). Germline CDR1 and CDR2: MDHEN and SYDVKM. V shed 7 bases and J shed 3 bases, with 19 bases lying between them. The CDR3 is 16 residues long.

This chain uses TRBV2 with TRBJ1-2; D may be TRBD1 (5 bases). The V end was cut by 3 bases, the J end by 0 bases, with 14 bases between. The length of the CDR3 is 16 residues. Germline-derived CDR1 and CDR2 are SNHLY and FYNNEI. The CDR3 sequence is CASSDGGGLPNYGYTF. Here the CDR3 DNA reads TGTGCCAGCAGTGATGGGGGGGGACTTCCTAACTATGGCTACACCTTC.

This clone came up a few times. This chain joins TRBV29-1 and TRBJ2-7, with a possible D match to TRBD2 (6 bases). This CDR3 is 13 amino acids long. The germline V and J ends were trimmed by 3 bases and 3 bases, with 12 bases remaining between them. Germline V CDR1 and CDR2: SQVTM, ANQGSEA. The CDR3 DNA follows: TGCAGCGTTGATAACGGGAGTGGCTACGAGCAGTACTTC. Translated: CSVDNGSGYEQYF.

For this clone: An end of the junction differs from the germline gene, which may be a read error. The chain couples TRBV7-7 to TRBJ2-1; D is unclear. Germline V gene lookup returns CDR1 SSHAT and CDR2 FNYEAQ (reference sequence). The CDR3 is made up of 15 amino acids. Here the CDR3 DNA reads TGTGCTAGCAGCTTAAGCGATAGCTCCTACAATGAGCAGTTCTTC. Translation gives CASSLSDSSYNEQFF.